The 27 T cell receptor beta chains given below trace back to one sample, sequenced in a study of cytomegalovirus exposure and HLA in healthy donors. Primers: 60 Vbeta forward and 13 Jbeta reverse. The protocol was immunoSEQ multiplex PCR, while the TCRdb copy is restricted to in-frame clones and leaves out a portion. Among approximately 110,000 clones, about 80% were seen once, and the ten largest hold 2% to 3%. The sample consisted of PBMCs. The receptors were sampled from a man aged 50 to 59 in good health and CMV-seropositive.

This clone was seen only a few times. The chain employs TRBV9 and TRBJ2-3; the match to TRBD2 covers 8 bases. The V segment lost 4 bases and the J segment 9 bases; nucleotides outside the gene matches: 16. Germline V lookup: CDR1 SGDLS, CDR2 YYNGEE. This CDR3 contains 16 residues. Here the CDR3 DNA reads TGTGCCAGCAGCTCAGGGGCGGGAGAGGGCGGGAGGACGCAGTATTTT. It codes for CASSSGAGEGGRTQYF.

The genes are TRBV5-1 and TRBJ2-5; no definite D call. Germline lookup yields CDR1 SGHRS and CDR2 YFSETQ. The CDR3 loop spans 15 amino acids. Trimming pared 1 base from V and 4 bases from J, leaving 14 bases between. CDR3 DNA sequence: TGCGCCAGCAGCTTGTCCTCGACTCCCGGAGAGACCCAGTACTTC. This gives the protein CASSLSSTPGETQYF.

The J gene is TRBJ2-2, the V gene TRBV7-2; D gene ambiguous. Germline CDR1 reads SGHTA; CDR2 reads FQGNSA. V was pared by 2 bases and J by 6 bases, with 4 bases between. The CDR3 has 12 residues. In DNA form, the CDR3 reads TGTGCCAGCAGCTTATCGGCCGGGGAGCTGTTTTTT. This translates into CASSLSAGELFF.

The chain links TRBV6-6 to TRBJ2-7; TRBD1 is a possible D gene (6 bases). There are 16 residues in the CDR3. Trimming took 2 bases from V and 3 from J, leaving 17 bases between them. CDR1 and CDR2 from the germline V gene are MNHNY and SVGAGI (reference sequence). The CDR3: CASSYPDTQGLYEQYF. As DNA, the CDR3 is TGTGCCAGCAGTTACCCGGACACCCAGGGGCTCTACGAGCAGTACTTC.

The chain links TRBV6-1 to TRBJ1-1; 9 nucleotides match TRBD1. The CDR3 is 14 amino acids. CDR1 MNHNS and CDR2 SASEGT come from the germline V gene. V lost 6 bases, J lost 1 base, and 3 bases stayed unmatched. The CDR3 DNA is TGTGCCAGCAGGACAGGGGGATCGAACACTGAAGCTTTCTTT. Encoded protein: CASRTGGSNTEAFF.

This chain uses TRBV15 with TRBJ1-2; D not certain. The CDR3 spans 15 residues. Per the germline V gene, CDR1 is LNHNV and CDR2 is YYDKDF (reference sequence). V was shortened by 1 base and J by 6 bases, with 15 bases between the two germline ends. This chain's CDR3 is CATSRVITLRDGYTF. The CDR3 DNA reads TGTGCCACCAGCAGAGTTATTACTCTGAGGGATGGCTACACCTTC. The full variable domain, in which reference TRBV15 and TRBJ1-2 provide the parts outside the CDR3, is DAMVIQNPRYQVTQFGKPVTLSCSQTLNHNVMYWYQQKSSQAPKLLFHYYDKDFNNEADTPDNFQSRRPNTSFCFLDIRSPGLGDTAMYLCATSRVITLRDGYTFGSGTRLTVV.

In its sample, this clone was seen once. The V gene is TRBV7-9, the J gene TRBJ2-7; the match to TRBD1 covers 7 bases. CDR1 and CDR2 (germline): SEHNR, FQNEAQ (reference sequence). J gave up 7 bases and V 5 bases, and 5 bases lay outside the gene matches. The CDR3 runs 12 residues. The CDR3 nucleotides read TGTGCCAGCAGCCCGACAGGGCGGGAGCAGTACTTC. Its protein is CASSPTGREQYF.

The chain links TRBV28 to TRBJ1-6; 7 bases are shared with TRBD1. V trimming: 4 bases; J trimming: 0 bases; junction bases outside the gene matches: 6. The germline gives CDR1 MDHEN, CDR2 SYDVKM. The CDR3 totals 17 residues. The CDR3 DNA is TGTGCCAGCAGTTCGATACAGGGGAGCTCCTATAATTCACCCCTCCACTTT. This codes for CASSSIQGSSYNSPLHF.

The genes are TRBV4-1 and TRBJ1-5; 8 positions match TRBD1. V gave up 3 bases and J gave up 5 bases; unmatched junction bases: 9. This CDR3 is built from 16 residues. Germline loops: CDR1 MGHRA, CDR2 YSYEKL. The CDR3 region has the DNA TGCGCCAGCAGCCAGGAACCGGGACAGGCCTATCAGCCCCAGCATTTT. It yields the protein CASSQEPGQAYQPQHF.

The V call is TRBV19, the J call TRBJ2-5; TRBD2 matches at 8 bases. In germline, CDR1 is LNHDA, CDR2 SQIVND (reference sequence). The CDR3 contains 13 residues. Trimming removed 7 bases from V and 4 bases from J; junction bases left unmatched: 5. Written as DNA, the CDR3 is TGTGCCAGTACCCCCGGGGGGGGAGAGACCCAGTACTTC. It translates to CASTPGGGETQYF.

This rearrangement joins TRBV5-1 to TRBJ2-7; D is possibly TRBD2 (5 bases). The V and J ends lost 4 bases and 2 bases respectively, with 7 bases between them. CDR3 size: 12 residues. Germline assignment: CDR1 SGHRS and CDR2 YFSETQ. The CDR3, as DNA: TGCGCCAGCAGCCTCGGGGCCTACGAGCAGTACTTC. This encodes CASSLGAYEQYF. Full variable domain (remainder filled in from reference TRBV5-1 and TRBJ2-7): KAGVTQTPRYLIKTRGQQVTLSCSPISGHRSVSWYQQTPGQGLQFLFEYFSETQRNKGNFPGRFSGRQFSNSRSEMNVSTLELGDSALYLCASSLGAYEQYFGPGTRLTVT.

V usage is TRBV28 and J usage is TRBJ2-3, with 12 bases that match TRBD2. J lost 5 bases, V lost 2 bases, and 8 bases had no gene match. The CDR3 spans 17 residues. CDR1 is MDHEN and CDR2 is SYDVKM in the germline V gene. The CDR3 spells CASSLVLAGGSIDTQYF. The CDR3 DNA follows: TGTGCCAGCAGTTTAGTCCTAGCGGGGGGGTCAATAGATACGCAGTATTTT. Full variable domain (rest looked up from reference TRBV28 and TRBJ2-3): DVKVTQSSRYLVKRTGEKVFLECVQDMDHENMFWYRQDPGLGLRLIYFSYDVKMKEKGDIPEGYSVSREKKERFSLILESASTNQTSMYLCASSLVLAGGSIDTQYFGPGTRLTVL.

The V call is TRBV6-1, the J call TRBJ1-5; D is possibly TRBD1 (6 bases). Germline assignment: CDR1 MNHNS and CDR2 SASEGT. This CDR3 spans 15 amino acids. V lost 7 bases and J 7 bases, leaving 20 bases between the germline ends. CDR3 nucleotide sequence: TGTGCCAGCACCAAAGTCTTGGACAGTTACCAGCCCCAGCATTTT. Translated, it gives CASTKVLDSYQPQHF.

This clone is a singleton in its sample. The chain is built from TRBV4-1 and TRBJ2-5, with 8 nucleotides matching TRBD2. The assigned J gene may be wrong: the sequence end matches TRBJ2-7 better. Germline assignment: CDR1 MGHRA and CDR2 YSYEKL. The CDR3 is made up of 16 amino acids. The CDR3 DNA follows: TGCGCCAGCAGCCAACTACTAGCGGCGAGCTCCTACGAGCAGTACTTC. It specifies CASSQLLAASSYEQYF.

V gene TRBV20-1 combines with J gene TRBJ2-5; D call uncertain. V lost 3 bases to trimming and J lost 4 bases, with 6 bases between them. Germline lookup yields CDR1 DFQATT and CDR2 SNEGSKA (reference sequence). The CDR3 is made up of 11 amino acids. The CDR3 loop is CSARNGETQYF. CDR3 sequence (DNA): TGCAGTGCTAGGAACGGAGAGACCCAGTACTTC.

CDR3 amino acids: CASSPLGLLAGGYTDTQYF. DNA for the CDR3: TGTGCCAGCAGCCCGCTGGGCCTTTTAGCGGGAGGTTATACAGATACGCAGTATTTT. V is TRBV14 and J is TRBJ2-3; 10 nucleotides line up with TRBD2. This CDR3 spans 19 amino acids. V lost 4 bases, J lost 3 bases, and 16 bases stayed unmatched. Looked up from germline, CDR1 is SGHDN and CDR2 is FVKESK.

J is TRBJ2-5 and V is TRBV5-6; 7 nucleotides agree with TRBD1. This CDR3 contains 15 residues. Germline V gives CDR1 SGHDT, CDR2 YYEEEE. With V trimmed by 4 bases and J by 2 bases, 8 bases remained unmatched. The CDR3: CASSPTGTVQETQYF. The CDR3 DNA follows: TGTGCCAGCAGCCCGACAGGGACAGTGCAAGAGACCCAGTACTTC.

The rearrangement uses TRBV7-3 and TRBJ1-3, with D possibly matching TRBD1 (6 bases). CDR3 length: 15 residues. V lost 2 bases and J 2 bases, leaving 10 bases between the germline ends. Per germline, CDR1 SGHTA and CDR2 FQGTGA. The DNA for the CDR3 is TGTGCCAGCAGCTTATCATGGGGGCCTGGAAACACCATATATTTT. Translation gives CASSLSWGPGNTIYF.

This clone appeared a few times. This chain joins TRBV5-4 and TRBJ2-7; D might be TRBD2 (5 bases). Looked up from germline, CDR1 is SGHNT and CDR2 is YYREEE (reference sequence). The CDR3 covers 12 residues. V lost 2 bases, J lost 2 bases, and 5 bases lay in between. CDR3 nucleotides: TGTGCCAGCAGCTTCGGGGCCTACGAGCAGTACTTC. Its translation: CASSFGAYEQYF.

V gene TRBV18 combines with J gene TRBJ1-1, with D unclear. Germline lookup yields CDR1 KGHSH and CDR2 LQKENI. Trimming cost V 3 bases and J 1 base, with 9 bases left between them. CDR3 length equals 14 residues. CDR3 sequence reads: CASSPTATNTEAFF. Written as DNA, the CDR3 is TGTGCCAGCTCACCCACTGCCACGAACACTGAAGCTTTCTTT.

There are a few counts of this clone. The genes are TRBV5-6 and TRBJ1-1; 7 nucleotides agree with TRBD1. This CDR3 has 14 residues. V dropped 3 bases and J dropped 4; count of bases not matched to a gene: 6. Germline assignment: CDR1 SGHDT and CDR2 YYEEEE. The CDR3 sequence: CASSWRGLGTEAFF. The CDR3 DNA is TGTGCCAGCAGCTGGAGGGGGCTAGGCACTGAAGCTTTCTTT.

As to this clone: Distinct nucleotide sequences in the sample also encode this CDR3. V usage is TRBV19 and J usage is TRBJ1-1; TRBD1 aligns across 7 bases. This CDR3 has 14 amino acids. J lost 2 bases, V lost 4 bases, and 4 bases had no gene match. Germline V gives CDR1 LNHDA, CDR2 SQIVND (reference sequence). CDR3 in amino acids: CASSTRDRNTEAFF. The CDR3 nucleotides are TGTGCCAGTAGTACCCGGGACAGAAACACTGAAGCTTTCTTT.

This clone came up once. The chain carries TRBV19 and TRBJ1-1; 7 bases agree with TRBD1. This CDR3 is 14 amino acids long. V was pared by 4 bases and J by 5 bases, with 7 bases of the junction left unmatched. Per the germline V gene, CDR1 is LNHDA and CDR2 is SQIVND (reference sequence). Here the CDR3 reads CASSRSGGRTEAFF. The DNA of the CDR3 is TGTGCCAGTAGTAGGTCAGGGGGAAGAACTGAAGCTTTCTTT.

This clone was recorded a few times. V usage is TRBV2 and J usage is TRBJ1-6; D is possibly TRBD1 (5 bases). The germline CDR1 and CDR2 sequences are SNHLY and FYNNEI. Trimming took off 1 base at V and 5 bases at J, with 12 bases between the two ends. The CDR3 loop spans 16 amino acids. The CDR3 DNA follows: TGTGCCAGCAGTGAAGAAGACAGTAAACATAATTCACCCCTCCACTTT. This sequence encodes CASSEEDSKHNSPLHF.

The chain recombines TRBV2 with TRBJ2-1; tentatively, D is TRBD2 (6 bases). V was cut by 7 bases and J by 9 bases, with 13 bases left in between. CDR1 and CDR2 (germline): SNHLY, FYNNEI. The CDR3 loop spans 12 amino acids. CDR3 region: CASIRERFEQFF. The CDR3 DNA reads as TGTGCCAGCATCCGGGAGAGGTTTGAGCAGTTCTTC.

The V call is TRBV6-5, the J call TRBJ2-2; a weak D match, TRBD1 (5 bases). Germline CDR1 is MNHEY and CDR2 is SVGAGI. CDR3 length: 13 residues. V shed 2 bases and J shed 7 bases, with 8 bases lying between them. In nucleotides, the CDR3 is TGTGCCAGCAGTTACGTAACAGGCGGGGAGCTGTTTTTT. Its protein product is CASSYVTGGELFF.

In nucleotides, the CDR3 is TGTGCCTGGAGTCCGAGGACAGGCCACGAGCAGTACTTC. Its translation is CAWSPRTGHEQYF. This sequence joins TRBV30 and TRBJ2-7; 7 bases are a match to TRBD1. This CDR3 is built from 13 residues. Trimming at V came to 2 bases and at J to 5 bases, leaving 6 bases not matched to a gene. Germline V gives CDR1 GTSNPN, CDR2 SVGIG (reference sequence). The full variable domain, with the rest looked up from reference TRBV30 and TRBJ2-7, is SQTIHQWPATLVQPVGSPLSLECTVEGTSNPNLYWYRQAAGRGLQLLFYSVGIGQISSEVPQNLSASRPQDRQFILSSKKLLLSDSGFYLCAWSPRTGHEQYFGPGTRLTVT.